A single sample gave rise to the 13 T cell receptor beta chains below, sequenced in a study of tumor-infiltrating lymphocytes in primary liver carcinoma. They got blood RNA out of unsorted whole blood and also pulled out germline DNA. The authors made TCR beta cDNA from approximately 500 ng total RNA with a constant-region primer. Three nested multiplex PCR rounds, a slightly modified ARM-PCR method, built the TCR beta libraries. The opening two PCR rounds, about 10 cycles each, paired TRBV1-TRBV30 forward primers with a C-beta reverse primer. TCRdb independently ran MiXCR on the multiplex PCR reads; one entry per CDR3 protein. This table holds about 320,000 distinct CDR3 sequences, nearly 60% found once. The sequenced material came from peripheral blood. The receptors stem from a woman younger than 45 with primary liver carcinoma and hepatitis B virus infection.

The chain couples TRBV30 to TRBJ1-2, with D unclear. Per the germline V gene, CDR1 is GTSNPN and CDR2 is SVGIG (reference sequence). The CDR3 has 15 residues. Trimming cost V 4 bases and J 2 bases, with 17 bases left between them. The DNA for the CDR3 is TGTGCCTGGACGGCCAGCCTAATACCGAACTATGGCTACACCTTC. Protein sequence: CAWTASLIPNYGYTF.

Turning to this clonotype: A much larger clone lies one base from this, so it may be a read error. The chain combines TRBV14 with TRBJ2-7; tentative D call: TRBD1 (5 bases). The CDR3 covers 11 residues. V was trimmed by 5 bases and J by 9 bases, leaving 11 bases between them. Per the germline V gene, CDR1 is SGHDN and CDR2 is FVKESK. The CDR3 nucleotides read TGTGCCAGCAGCGTGGGTAGGGGGCAGTACTTC. It translates to CASSVGRGQYF.

This clonotype was seen ten or more times. The chain employs TRBV11-2 and TRBJ2-3; 8 bases agree with TRBD1. The CDR3 spans 15 residues. J was trimmed by 3 bases and V by 5 bases; bases with no gene match: 7. Germline CDR1 is SGHAT and CDR2 is FQNNGV. In nucleotides, the CDR3 is TGTGCCAGCAGCGACAGGGGTGGGAGGACAGATACGCAGTATTTT. Its protein product is CASSDRGGRTDTQYF.

This clonotype was picked up many times. The rearrangement uses TRBV11-2 and TRBJ2-7; possibly TRBD1 or TRBD2 for D (5 bases each). The CDR3 loop spans 13 amino acids. CDR1 is SGHAT and CDR2 is FQNNGV in the germline V gene. V lost 3 bases, J lost 0 bases, and 6 bases lay in between. CDR3 amino acids: CASSLGVSYEQYF. CDR3 coding DNA: TGTGCCAGCAGCTTGGGGGTCTCCTACGAGCAGTACTTC.

The V gene is TRBV28, the J gene TRBJ1-1; D not certain. V lost 4 bases and J lost 5, with 8 bases in between. The CDR3 runs to 12 residues. The germline V gene encodes CDR1 MDHEN and CDR2 SYDVKM. CDR3: CASSWKGTEAFF. CDR3 nucleotides: TGTGCCAGCAGTTGGAAGGGAACTGAAGCTTTCTTT.

This clonotype was seen a few times. CDR3 amino acids: CASRGGSGPSSYNEQFF. CDR3 nucleotide sequence: TGTGCCAGCAGAGGGGGGAGCGGTCCTAGCTCCTACAATGAGCAGTTCTTC. The genes are TRBV12-3 or TRBV12-4 and TRBJ2-1; tentatively, D is TRBD1 or TRBD2 (6 bases each). The ends were cut back, 6 bases at V and 0 bases at J, with 18 bases in the middle. The CDR3 contains 17 residues.

As to this clonotype: Lacking the conserved final phenylalanine or tryptophan, this CDR3 likely reflects a read error. The limits of the CDR3 on the DNA are not certain, so only TCRdb's listed CDR3 is given. The chain has TRBV5-5 and TRBJ1-2; the table assigns TRBD1, which was not confirmed against the DNA. Germline-derived CDR1 and CDR2 are SGHKS and YYEKEE (reference sequence). The CDR3 spans 13 amino acids, including both terminal residues. The CDR3 is CASSLGAGGRATL.

Comments on this clonotype: This sequence may be a read error, since a much larger clone differs from it by one base. This chain joins TRBV6-1 and TRBJ2-3; a possible D gene is TRBD2 (5 bases). CDR1 and CDR2 (germline): MNHNS, SASEGT. The CDR3 loop spans 14 amino acids. V was trimmed by 6 bases and J by 4 bases, leaving 14 bases between them. DNA for the CDR3: TGTGCCAGCAGAATAGAGGGTCCCGCAGATACGCAGTATTTT. This encodes CASRIEGPADTQYF.

With respect to this clonotype: Its ends do not fully match the called genes, so a read error is possible. This rearrangement joins TRBV11-1 to TRBJ2-1; TRBD2 matches 7 bases. The length of the CDR3 is 16 residues. Germline V gene lookup returns CDR1 SGHAT and CDR2 FQDESV (reference sequence). The CDR3 sequence is CASRGGSEWAYNERFF. CDR3 nucleotide sequence: TGTGCCAGCCGCGGCGGGAGTGAGTGGGCATACAATGAGCGGTTCTTC. The full variable domain, in which reference TRBV11-1 and TRBJ2-1 provide the parts outside the CDR3, is EAEVAQSPRYKITEKSQAVAFWCDPISGHATLYWYRQILGQGPELLVQFQDESVVDDSQLPKDRFSAERLKGVDSTLKIQPAELGDSAMYLCASRGGSEWAYNERFFGPGTRLTVL.

The table lists this clonotype with a count of one. This CDR3 fails to terminate in the conserved phenylalanine or tryptophan, so it likely reflects a read error. The chain joins TRBV6-6 to TRBJ2-7; unclear D gene. V was clipped by 6 bases and J by 5 bases, with 11 bases between them. CDR3 length equals 12 residues. Germline V gives CDR1 MNHNY, CDR2 SVGAGI (reference sequence). The CDR3 is CASSSVPHEQYL. In DNA, the CDR3 is TGTGCCAGCAGCTCCGTCCCCCACGAGCAGTACCTC.

Concerning this clonotype itself: A much larger clonotype is one base distant, so this may be a read error. V is TRBV6-1 and J is TRBJ2-4; 7 bases align to TRBD1. CDR1 is MNHNS and CDR2 is SASEGT in the germline V gene. The V gene end was trimmed by 8 bases and the J gene end by 5 bases; junction bases not matched to a gene: 12. This CDR3 is 15 amino acids long. Written as DNA, the CDR3 is TGTGCCAGCTCCCCACATACAGGGGACCAAAACATTCAGTACTTC. This translates into CASSPHTGDQNIQYF.

The chain couples TRBV6-6 to TRBJ1-2; D might be TRBD1 (5 bases). The V gene lost 2 bases and the J gene lost 5 bases, with 9 bases spanning the gap. CDR1 and CDR2 (germline): MNHNY, SVGAGI (reference sequence). The CDR3 totals 13 residues. This chain's CDR3 is CASSYDSLYGYTF. The CDR3 bases are TGTGCCAGCAGTTACGACAGCCTATATGGCTACACCTTC.

This clonotype was seen a handful of times. The chain joins TRBV6-1 to TRBJ2-2; possibly TRBD1 or TRBD2 for D (5 bases each). Trimming removed 4 bases at V and 2 bases at J, with 14 bases between. The CDR3 totals 16 residues. Germline V gene lookup returns CDR1 MNHNS and CDR2 SASEGT. The DNA of the CDR3 is TGTGCCAGCAGTGCTTGGGACGGCCCAAACACCGGGGAGCTGTTTTTT. Amino acid sequence: CASSAWDGPNTGELFF.